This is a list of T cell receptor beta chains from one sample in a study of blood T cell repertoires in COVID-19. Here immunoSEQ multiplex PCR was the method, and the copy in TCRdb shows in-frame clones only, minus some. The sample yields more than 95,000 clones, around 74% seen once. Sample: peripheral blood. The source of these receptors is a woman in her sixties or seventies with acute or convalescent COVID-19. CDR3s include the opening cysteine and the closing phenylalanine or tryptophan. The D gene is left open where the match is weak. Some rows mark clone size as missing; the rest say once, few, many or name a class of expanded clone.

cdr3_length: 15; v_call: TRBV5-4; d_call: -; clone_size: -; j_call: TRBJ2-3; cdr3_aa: CASSSPAGAVDTQYF; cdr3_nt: TGTGCCAGCAGCAGCCCGGCAGGGGCTGTAGATACGCAGTATTTT
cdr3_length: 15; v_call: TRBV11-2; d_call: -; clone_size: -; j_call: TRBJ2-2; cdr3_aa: CASSSRTVDAGELFF; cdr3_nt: TGTGCCAGCAGCTCAAGGACAGTGGATGCCGGGGAGCTGTTTTTT
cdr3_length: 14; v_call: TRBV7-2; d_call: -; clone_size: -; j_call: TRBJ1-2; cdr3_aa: CASSLGLPPGGYTF; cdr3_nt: TGTGCCAGCAGCCTGGGTCTTCCACCCGGGGGCTACACCTTC
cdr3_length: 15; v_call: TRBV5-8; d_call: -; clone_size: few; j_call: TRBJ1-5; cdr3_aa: CASSLEGGQGQPQHF; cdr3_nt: TGTGCCAGCAGCTTGGAGGGCGGGCAAGGTCAGCCCCAGCATTTT
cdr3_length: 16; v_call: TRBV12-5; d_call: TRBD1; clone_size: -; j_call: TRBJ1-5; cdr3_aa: CASGLVVGQGNQPQHF; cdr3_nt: TGTGCTAGTGGTTTGGTAGTCGGACAGGGTAATCAGCCCCAGCATTTT
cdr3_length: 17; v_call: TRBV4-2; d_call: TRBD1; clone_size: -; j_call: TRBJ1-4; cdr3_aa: CASSQGDRGGTNEKLFF; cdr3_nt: TGTGCCAGCAGCCAAGGGGACAGGGGGGGCACTAATGAAAAACTGTTTTTT
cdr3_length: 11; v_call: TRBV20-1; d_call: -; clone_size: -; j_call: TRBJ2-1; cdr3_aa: CSARRSNEQFF; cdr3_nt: TGCAGTGCTAGAAGGAGTAATGAGCAGTTCTTC
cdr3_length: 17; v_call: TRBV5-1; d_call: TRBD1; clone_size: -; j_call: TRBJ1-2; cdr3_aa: CASSWDSVLGTNYGYTF; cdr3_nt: TGCGCCAGCAGCTGGGACAGCGTCCTCGGAACTAACTATGGCTACACCTTC
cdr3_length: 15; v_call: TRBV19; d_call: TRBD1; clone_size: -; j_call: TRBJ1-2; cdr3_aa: CASSRIDRVGYGYTF; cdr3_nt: TGTGCCAGTAGTAGAATCGACAGGGTCGGCTATGGCTACACCTTC
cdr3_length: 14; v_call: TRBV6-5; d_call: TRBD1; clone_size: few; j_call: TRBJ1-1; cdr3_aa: CASSSTGIGTEAFF; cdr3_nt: TGTGCCAGCAGTTCGACAGGGATTGGCACTGAAGCTTTCTTT
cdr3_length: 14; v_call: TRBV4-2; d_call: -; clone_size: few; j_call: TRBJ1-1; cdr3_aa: CASSQDSGVTEAFF; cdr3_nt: TGTGCCAGCAGCCAAGATTCAGGGGTCACTGAAGCTTTCTTT
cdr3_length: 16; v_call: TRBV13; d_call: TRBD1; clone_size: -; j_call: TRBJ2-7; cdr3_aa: CASRLQGQGRGYEQYF; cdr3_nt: TGTGCCAGCAGGCTACAGGGACAGGGGAGAGGATACGAGCAGTACTTC
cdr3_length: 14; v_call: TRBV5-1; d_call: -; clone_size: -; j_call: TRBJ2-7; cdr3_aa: CASSLGGGGNEQYF; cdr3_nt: TGCGCCAGCAGCTTGGGGGGAGGAGGGAACGAGCAGTACTTC
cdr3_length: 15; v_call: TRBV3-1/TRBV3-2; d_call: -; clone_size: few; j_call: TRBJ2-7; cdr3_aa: CASSQRGANAYEQYF; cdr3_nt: TGTGCCAGCAGCCAACGGGGGGCAAATGCCTACGAGCAGTACTTC
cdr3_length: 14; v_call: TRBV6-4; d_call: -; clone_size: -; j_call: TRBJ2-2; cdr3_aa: CASSDSAGTGELFF; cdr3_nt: TGTGCCAGCAGTGACTCGGCAGGGACCGGGGAGCTGTTTTTT
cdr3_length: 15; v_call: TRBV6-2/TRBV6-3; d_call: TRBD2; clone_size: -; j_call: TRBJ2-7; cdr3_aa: CASSRTSGGFYEQYF; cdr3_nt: TGTGCCAGCAGCCGAACTAGCGGGGGTTTCTACGAGCAGTACTTC
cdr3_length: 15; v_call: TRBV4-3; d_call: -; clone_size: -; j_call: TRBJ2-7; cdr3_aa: CASSQETRGSDEQYF; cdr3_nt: TGCGCCAGCAGCCAAGAAACCAGGGGTAGCGACGAGCAGTACTTC
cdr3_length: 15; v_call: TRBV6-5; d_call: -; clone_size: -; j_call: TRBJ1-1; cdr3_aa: CASRGNLEVNTEAFF; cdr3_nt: TGTGCCAGCAGAGGCAACCTGGAGGTGAACACTGAAGCTTTCTTT
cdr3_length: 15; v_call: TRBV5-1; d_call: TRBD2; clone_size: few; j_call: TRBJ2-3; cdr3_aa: CASSFGLATSDTQYF; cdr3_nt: TGCGCCAGCAGCTTCGGACTAGCGACGTCAGATACGCAGTATTTT
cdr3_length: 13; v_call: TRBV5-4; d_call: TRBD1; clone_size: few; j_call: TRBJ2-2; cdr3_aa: CAIGTGGHGELFF; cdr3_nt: TGTGCCATCGGGACAGGGGGCCACGGGGAGCTGTTTTTT
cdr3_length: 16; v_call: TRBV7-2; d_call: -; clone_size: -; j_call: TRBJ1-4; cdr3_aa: CASSFRRTRGNEKLFF; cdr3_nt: TGTGCCAGCAGCTTTCGCAGGACGCGGGGAAATGAAAAACTGTTTTTT
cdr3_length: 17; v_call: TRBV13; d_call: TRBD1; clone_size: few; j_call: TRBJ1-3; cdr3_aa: CASSSQTGYGSGNTIYF; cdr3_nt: TGTGCCAGCAGCTCACAGACAGGGTATGGGTCTGGAAACACCATATATTTT
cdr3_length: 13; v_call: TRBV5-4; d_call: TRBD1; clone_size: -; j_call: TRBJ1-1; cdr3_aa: CASSRDSNTEAFF; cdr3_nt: TGTGCCAGCAGCCGGGACAGCAACACTGAAGCTTTCTTT
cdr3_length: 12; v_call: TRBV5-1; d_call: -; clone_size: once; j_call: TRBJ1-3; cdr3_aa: CASSSGGNTIYF; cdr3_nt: TGCGCCAGCAGCTCAGGGGGAAACACCATATATTTT
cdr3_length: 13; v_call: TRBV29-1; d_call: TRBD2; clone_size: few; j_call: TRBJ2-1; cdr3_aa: CSVTTSGGPGQFF; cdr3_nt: TGCAGCGTTACCACTAGCGGGGGGCCGGGGCAGTTCTTC
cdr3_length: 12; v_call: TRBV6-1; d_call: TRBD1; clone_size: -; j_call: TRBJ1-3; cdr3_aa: CASSDPTGGIYF; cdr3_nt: TGTGCCAGCAGTGACCCGACAGGGGGGATATATTTT
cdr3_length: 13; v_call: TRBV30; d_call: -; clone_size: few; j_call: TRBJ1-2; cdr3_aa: CAWSARRSYGYTF; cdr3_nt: TGTGCCTGGAGCGCCCGCAGGTCCTATGGCTACACCTTC
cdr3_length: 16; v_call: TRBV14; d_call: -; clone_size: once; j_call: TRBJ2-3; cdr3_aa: CASSQVLGYRADTQYF; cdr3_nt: TGTGCCAGCAGCCAAGTACTAGGATATAGGGCAGATACGCAGTATTTT
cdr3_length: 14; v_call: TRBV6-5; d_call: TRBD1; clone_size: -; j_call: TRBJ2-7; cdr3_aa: CASRLQGSSYEQYF; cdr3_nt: TGTGCCAGCCGACTACAGGGGAGCTCCTACGAGCAGTACTTC
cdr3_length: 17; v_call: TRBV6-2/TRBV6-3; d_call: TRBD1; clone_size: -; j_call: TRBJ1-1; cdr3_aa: CASSSPGQVRMNTEAFF; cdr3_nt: TGTGCCAGCAGTTCCCCCGGACAGGTCAGAATGAACACTGAAGCTTTCTTT
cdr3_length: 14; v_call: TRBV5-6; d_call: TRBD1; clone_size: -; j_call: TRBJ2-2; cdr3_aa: CASSLDRGRGELFF; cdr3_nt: TGTGCCAGCAGCTTGGACAGGGGGCGCGGGGAGCTGTTTTTT
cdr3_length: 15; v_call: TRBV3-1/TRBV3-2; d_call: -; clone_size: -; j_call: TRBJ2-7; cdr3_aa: CASSLQTGTSYEQYF; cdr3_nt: TGTGCCAGCAGCCTTCAGACAGGCACTTCCTACGAGCAGTACTTC
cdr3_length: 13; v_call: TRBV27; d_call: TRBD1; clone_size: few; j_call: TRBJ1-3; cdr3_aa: CASSFRGGNTIYF; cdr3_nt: TGTGCCAGCAGTTTCAGGGGGGGAAACACCATATATTTT
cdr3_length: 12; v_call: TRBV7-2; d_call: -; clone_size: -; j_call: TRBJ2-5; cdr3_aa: CASSSNGETQYF; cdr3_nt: TGTGCCAGCAGCTCTAATGGTGAGACCCAGTACTTC
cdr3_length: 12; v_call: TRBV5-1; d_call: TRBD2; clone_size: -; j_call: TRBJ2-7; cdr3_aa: CASKGGLYEQYF; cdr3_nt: TGCGCCAGCAAGGGAGGGTTGTACGAGCAGTACTTC